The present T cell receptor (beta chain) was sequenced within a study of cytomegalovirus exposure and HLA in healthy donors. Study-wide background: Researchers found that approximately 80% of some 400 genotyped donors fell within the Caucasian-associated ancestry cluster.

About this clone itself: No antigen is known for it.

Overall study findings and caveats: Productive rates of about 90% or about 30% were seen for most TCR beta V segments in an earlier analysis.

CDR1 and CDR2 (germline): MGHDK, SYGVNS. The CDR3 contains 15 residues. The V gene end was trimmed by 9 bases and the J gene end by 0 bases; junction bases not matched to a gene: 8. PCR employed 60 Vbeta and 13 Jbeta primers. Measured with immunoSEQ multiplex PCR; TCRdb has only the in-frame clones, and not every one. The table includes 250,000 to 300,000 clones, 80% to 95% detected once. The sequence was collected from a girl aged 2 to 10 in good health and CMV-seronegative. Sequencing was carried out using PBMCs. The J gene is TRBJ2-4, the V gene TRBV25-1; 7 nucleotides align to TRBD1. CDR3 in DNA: TGTGCCAGAACAGACAGGGTCCTAGCCAAAAACATTCAGTACTTC. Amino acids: CARTDRVLAKNIQYF.